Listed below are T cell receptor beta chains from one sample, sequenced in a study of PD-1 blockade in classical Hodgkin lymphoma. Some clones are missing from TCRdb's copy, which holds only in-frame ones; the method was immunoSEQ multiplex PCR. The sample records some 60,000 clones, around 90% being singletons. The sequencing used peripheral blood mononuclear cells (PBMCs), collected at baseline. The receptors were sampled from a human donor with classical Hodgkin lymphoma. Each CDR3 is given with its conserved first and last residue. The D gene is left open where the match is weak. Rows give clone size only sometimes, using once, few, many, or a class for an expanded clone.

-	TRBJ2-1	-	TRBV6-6	CASSGVNEQFF	TGTGCCAGCAGTGGAGTTAACGAGCAGTTCTTC
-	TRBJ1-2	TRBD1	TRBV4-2	CASSQRDRDLNYGYTF	TGTGCCAGCAGCCAACGGGACAGGGATCTTAACTATGGCTACACCTTC
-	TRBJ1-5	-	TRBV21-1	CASSKRTGGRQPQHF	TGTGCCAGCAGCAAAAGGACAGGGGGCCGTCAGCCCCAGCATTTT
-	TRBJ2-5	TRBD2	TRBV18	CASSPQTQIPLILAEQETQYF	TGTGCCAGCTCACCGCAAACACAGATCCCGCTTATCCTAGCGGAACAAGAGACCCAGTACTTC
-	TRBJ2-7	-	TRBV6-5	CGTRDTYYEQYF	TGTGGCACCCGGGACACTTACTACGAGCAGTACTTC
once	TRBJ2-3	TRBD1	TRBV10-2	CASSEGAGTDTQYF	TGCGCCAGCAGCGAGGGGGCCGGCACAGATACGCAGTATTTT
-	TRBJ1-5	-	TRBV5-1	CASSREGRGVWQPQHF	TGCGCCAGCAGCCGAGAGGGAAGAGGTGTCTGGCAGCCCCAGCATTTT
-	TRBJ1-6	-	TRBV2	CASNKDSSYNSPLHF	TGTGCCAGCAACAAGGACAGCTCCTATAATTCACCCCTCCACTTT
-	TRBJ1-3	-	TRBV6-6	CASADLAGNTIYF	TGTGCCAGCGCAGATTTGGCAGGAAACACCATATATTTT
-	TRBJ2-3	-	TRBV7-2	CASSSPLRGTDTQYF	TGTGCCAGCAGCTCCCCTTTACGCGGTACAGATACGCAGTATTTT